The rows below give T cell receptor beta chains drawn from one sample of a study of shared clonotypes between healthy human individuals. Generated by immunoSEQ multiplex PCR, the TCRdb table keeps only in-frame clones and is missing some. The sample yields over a million clones, approximately 97% seen once. The specimen sequenced was naive CD4+ T cells sorted from blood. These receptors were obtained from a man aged 30 to 39 in good health. Both conserved end residues are part of each CDR3. Each record gives: clone size, V gene, J gene, D gene, CDR3 DNA, CDR3 protein. A D gene is named only where the DNA matches it firmly. A clone size is listed for some rows: how often the clone was seen (once, few, many), or a class if it is expanded.

.	TRBV7-9	TRBJ2-2	.	TGTGCCAGCAGCTTAAAGATGGAAGCAGCAATGTCCGGGGAGCTGTTTTTT	CASSLKMEAAMSGELFF
.	TRBV28	TRBJ2-7	TRBD2	TGTGCCAGCAGTACGAACGCGGGAGGTTACGAGCAGTACTTC	CASSTNAGGYEQYF
.	TRBV14	TRBJ2-1	.	TGTGCCAGCAGCCAAGATTTCAACAGACTAGTAGGGGGGCATGAGCAGTTCTTC	CASSQDFNRLVGGHEQFF
.	TRBV6-6	TRBJ2-3	.	TGTGCCAGCAGCCGTGTCTGGCCAGATACGCAGTATTTT	CASSRVWPDTQYF
few	TRBV2	TRBJ2-4	TRBD2	TGTGCCAGCACCCTGACTAGCGGCGAAAACATTCAGTACTTC	CASTLTSGENIQYF
once	TRBV18	TRBJ2-5	.	TGTGCCAGCTCACCACCAGGTTCGATTCGGGGGTCGGAGACCCAGTACTTC	CASSPPGSIRGSETQYF
.	TRBV7-2	TRBJ2-7	.	TGTGCCAGCAGCCGGACACCTTCCTACGAGCAGTACTTC	CASSRTPSYEQYF
.	TRBV6-1	TRBJ1-1	.	TGTGCCAGCAGTGACCAGTTGAACACTGAAGCTTTCTTT	CASSDQLNTEAFF
.	TRBV5-4	TRBJ2-5	.	TGTGCCAGCAGCTTGGCCGTAGGGCTAGTCGGGACCCAGTACTTC	CASSLAVGLVGTQYF
.	TRBV4-3	TRBJ1-2	.	TGCGCCAGCAGCCAGGACTGGACTGATGGCTACACCTTC	CASSQDWTDGYTF
.	TRBV5-1	TRBJ2-5	TRBD2	TGCGCCAGCAGCTTGCGGCGGGAGGGGTTCGGGAAAGAGACCCAGTACTTC	CASSLRREGFGKETQYF
.	TRBV5-1	TRBJ1-1	.	TGCGCCAGCAGCTTGGAAGGTATGAACACTGAAGCTTTCTTT	CASSLEGMNTEAFF
.	TRBV28	TRBJ2-5	TRBD2	TGTGCCAGCAGTTGGCACCTGAGGAGCGGGAGGGTCCAAGAGACCCAGTACTTC	CASSWHLRSGRVQETQYF
.	TRBV14	TRBJ2-2	TRBD1	TGTGCCAGCAGCCGGGACAGGGGGCTCAACACCGGGGAGCTGTTTTTT	CASSRDRGLNTGELFF
.	TRBV10-3	TRBJ2-2	.	TGTGCCATCAGTGAAGAGAACACCGGGGAGCTGTTTTTT	CAISEENTGELFF